A selection of T cell receptor beta chains follows, all from one sample in a study of cytomegalovirus exposure and HLA in healthy donors. Using immunoSEQ multiplex PCR, the repertoire was profiled, and TCRdb retains in-frame clones only, with some absent. The sample holds under 150,000 clones; around 66% are singletons and the top ten take about 7.7%. The sample comprised PBMCs. All receptors derive from a man aged 18-30 years in good health and CMV-seropositive. The CDR3 runs from the conserved cysteine through the conserved F or W. D genes are given only for firm matches. Only some rows state a clone size, as once, few, many or a class for expanded clones.

size | D | J | length | V | CDR3 | DNA
- | - | TRBJ1-2 | 11 | TRBV9 | CASSGDTGYTF | TGTGCCAGCAGCGGAGACACTGGCTACACCTTC
- | - | TRBJ1-1 | 15 | TRBV7-9 | CASSLAQGENTEAFF | TGTGCCAGCAGCTTAGCACAGGGAGAGAACACTGAAGCTTTCTTT
few | - | TRBJ1-5 | 13 | TRBV9 | CASSVGDNQPQHF | TGTGCCAGCAGCGTCGGGGACAATCAGCCCCAGCATTTT
- | - | TRBJ1-2 | 11 | TRBV27 | CASSAGVGYTF | TGTGCCAGCAGCGCGGGCGTCGGCTACACCTTC
- | - | TRBJ1-2 | 14 | TRBV7-9 | CASNLGWRGEGYTF | TGTGCCAGCAACTTAGGTTGGAGGGGAGAAGGCTACACCTTC
- | - | TRBJ1-2 | 12 | TRBV9 | CASSVEHYGYTF | TGTGCCAGCAGCGTAGAGCATTATGGCTACACCTTC
- | TRBD2 | TRBJ2-5 | 13 | TRBV5-1 | CASSSSGVIEQYF | TGCGCCAGCAGCAGTAGCGGGGTGATAGAGCAGTACTTC
- | - | TRBJ1-6 | 18 | TRBV18 | CASSPQGPAPSTGSPLHF | TGTGCCAGCTCACCACAGGGCCCGGCTCCCTCTACGGGGTCACCCCTCCACTTT
- | TRBD1 | TRBJ1-3 | 14 | TRBV2 | CASRDTGAGNTIYF | TGTGCCAGCAGGGATACAGGGGCTGGAAACACCATATATTTT
few | - | TRBJ2-1 | 11 | TRBV30 | CAWSFTSEQFF | TGTGCCTGGAGTTTCACGAGTGAGCAGTTCTTC
- | - | TRBJ1-3 | 15 | TRBV7-3 | CASSLSPGAGNTIYF | TGTGCCAGCAGCTTAAGTCCAGGGGCTGGAAACACCATATATTTT
few | - | TRBJ2-5 | 15 | TRBV25-1 | CASSPRETNKETQYF | TGTGCCAGCAGTCCCCGGGAGACAAATAAAGAGACCCAGTACTTC
- | TRBD1 | TRBJ1-5 | 16 | TRBV18 | CASSGFGQGANQPQHF | TGTGCCAGCTCAGGTTTCGGACAGGGGGCGAATCAGCCCCAGCATTTT
- | - | TRBJ2-7 | 15 | TRBV7-2 | CASSLTAGGWYEQYF | TGTGCCAGCAGCTTAACGGCAGGGGGGTGGTACGAGCAGTACTTC
- | TRBD1 | TRBJ2-2 | 17 | TRBV2 | CASSVFSSGQGAGELFF | TGTGCCAGCAGTGTTTTCTCGTCAGGACAGGGGGCCGGGGAGCTGTTTTTT
few | TRBD1 | TRBJ1-3 | 15 | TRBV28 | CASSFAGGSGNTIYF | TGTGCCAGCAGTTTCGCAGGGGGCTCTGGAAACACCATATATTTT
- | - | TRBJ2-7 | 12 | TRBV18 | CASSPNGYEQYF | TGTGCCAGCTCACCTAACGGCTACGAGCAGTACTTC
few | - | TRBJ2-1 | 16 | TRBV7-2 | CASSPLGPTIEKKQFF | TGTGCCAGCAGCCCTTTGGGCCCTACGATTGAGAAGAAGCAGTTCTTC
once | TRBD2 | TRBJ2-6 | 16 | TRBV28 | CASSTSVTSGANVLTF | TGTGCCAGCAGTACTAGCGTAACCTCTGGGGCCAACGTCCTGACTTTC
- | - | TRBJ1-3 | 14 | TRBV11-2 | CASSSRGNGNTIYF | TGTGCCAGCAGCTCCAGGGGAAATGGAAACACCATATATTTT
- | - | TRBJ2-2 | 14 | TRBV7-9 | CAQQWSGVAGELFF | TGTGCCCAGCAGTGGTCAGGTGTCGCCGGGGAGCTGTTTTTT
- | - | TRBJ2-7 | 14 | TRBV5-1 | CASSLGLSSYEQYF | TGCGCCAGCAGCTTGGGCCTTAGCTCCTACGAGCAGTACTTC
- | - | TRBJ1-5 | 18 | TRBV5-4 | CASSENPGRGLCDQPQHF | TGTGCCAGCAGCGAGAACCCGGGCAGGGGCTTATGCGATCAGCCCCAGCATTTT
- | TRBD1 | TRBJ1-5 | 14 | TRBV28 | CASSLATGRRPQHF | TGTGCCAGCAGTTTGGCGACAGGGCGCAGGCCCCAGCATTTT
few | - | TRBJ1-2 | 15 | TRBV10-2 | CASSEWSTTNYGYTF | TGCGCCAGCAGTGAGTGGAGCACTACTAACTATGGCTACACCTTC